This T cell receptor (beta chain) was recovered during a study of T cells in tumors after PD-1 blockade. Background on the study: Mean per blood sample: about 110,000 templates (about 24,000-260,000), some 40,000 unique clonotypes.

The CDR3 spans 15 residues. The V gene's germline CDR1 is MNHEY and CDR2 SVGAGI. The ends were cut back, 2 bases at V and 5 bases at J, with 12 bases in the middle. Libraries were prepared by immunoSEQ multiplex PCR; TCRdb keeps only in-frame clonotypes and omits some of them. The sample carries under 75,000 clones, approximately 74% recorded once. The sequenced sample was PBMCs, obtained after anti-PD-1 treatment. The clonotype was recovered from a human donor with basal cell carcinoma. This rearrangement joins TRBV6-5 to TRBJ2-2, with D possibly being TRBD2 (5 bases). CDR3 coding DNA: TGTGCCAGCAGTTACGCCCGGGGTAGAACCGGGGAGCTGTTTTTT. The encoded protein is CASSYARGRTGELFF.